The 14 T cell receptor beta chains below come from one sample, sequenced in a study of control samples from healthy donors and cancer patients. TCRdb's table, derived via immunoSEQ multiplex PCR, lists solely in-frame clones and lacks some. Of 100,000 to 120,000 clones detected, approximately 84% appear once; the ten largest clones hold roughly 6.5%. Sequencing was done on a sample of blood. Receptors originate from a man between 18 and 29 years old in good health.

The chain recombines TRBV7-7 with TRBJ2-2; TRBD1 aligns across 9 bases. With V trimmed by 5 bases and J by 5 bases, 3 bases remained unmatched. This CDR3 region has 14 residues. Germline V gene lookup returns CDR1 SSHAT and CDR2 FNYEAQ (reference sequence). The CDR3 here is CASSIGTGTGELFF. The CDR3 DNA follows: TGTGCCAGCAGCATCGGGACAGGGACCGGGGAGCTGTTTTTT.

This clone was counted a few times. J is TRBJ2-6 and V is TRBV7-6; D not certain. The germline CDR1 and CDR2 sequences are SGHVS and FNYEAQ. V was pared by 0 bases and J by 0 bases, with 6 bases between. CDR3 length equals 16 residues. CDR3 sequence reads: CASSLALPSGANVLTF. The CDR3 DNA reads TGTGCCAGCAGCTTAGCTTTGCCCTCTGGGGCCAACGTCCTGACTTTC.

This chain uses TRBV6-1 with TRBJ2-6, with D hard to call. V was cut by 3 bases and J by 4 bases, with 4 bases left in between. The CDR3 totals 13 residues. Germline values: CDR1 MNHNS, CDR2 SASEGT. In DNA form, the CDR3 reads TGTGCCAGCAGTGAGTTAGGGGCCAACGTCCTGACTTTC. Encoded protein: CASSELGANVLTF.

V is TRBV7-9 and J is TRBJ1-6, with a tentative D call TRBD1 (5 bases). V was cut by 10 bases and J by 9 bases, with 16 bases left in between. The V gene's germline CDR1 is SEHNR and CDR2 FQNEAQ (reference sequence). The CDR3 is 13 residues long. CDR3: CATSGDWGSPLHF. In DNA, the CDR3 is TGTGCCACCTCGGGGGACTGGGGTTCACCCCTCCACTTT.

The chain carries TRBV6-5 and TRBJ1-2; the D is unclear. Germline-derived CDR1 and CDR2 are MNHEY and SVGAGI. CDR3 length: 15 residues. V lost 5 bases and J lost 8, with 21 bases in between. The CDR3 is CASSPQTGSSDGYTF. In DNA form, the CDR3 reads TGTGCCAGCAGTCCCCAAACCGGGTCTTCGGACGGCTACACCTTC.

The chain has TRBV30 and TRBJ1-1; D call uncertain. Germline V gene data show CDR1 as GTSNPN and CDR2 as SVGIG (reference sequence). The ends were cut back, 5 bases at V and 1 base at J, with 5 bases in the middle. The CDR3 has 11 amino acids. This chain's CDR3 is CAWGPNTEAFF. The CDR3, as DNA: TGTGCCTGGGGACCGAACACTGAAGCTTTCTTT.

CDR3 sequence: CSAETSYEQYF. As DNA, the CDR3 is TGCAGTGCTGAGACCTCCTACGAGCAGTACTTC. The chain joins TRBV20-1 to TRBJ2-7; no firm D call. Trimming shortened V by 5 bases and J by 0 bases, and 5 bases separated the two germline ends. Germline V gene data show CDR1 as DFQATT and CDR2 as SNEGSKA (reference sequence). The length of the CDR3 is 11 residues.

The chain couples TRBV27 to TRBJ2-1; the D is unclear. Looked up from germline, CDR1 is MNHEY and CDR2 is SMNVEV (reference sequence). This CDR3 is built from 13 residues. The V gene lost 0 bases and the J gene lost 3 bases, with 3 bases spanning the gap. The CDR3 region is CASSLSYYNEQFF. CDR3 coding DNA: TGTGCCAGCAGTTTATCCTACTACAATGAGCAGTTCTTC.

The chain has TRBV9 and TRBJ2-5, with TRBD1 matching over 9 bases. Germline CDR1 is SGDLS and CDR2 is YYNGEE. The length of the CDR3 is 16 residues. V shed 3 bases, J shed 4 bases, and the junction held 10 bases outside the gene matches. CDR3 sequence: CASSAETGGVGETQYF. CDR3 nucleotides: TGTGCCAGCAGCGCCGAGACAGGGGGTGTCGGAGAGACCCAGTACTTC.

The rearrangement links TRBV10-3 to TRBJ2-2; TRBD2 matches at 11 bases. Germline loops: CDR1 ENHRY, CDR2 SYGVKD. V shed 6 bases and J 7 bases; nucleotides not matched to a gene: 7. The CDR3 runs 15 residues. CDR3 DNA sequence: TGTGCCATCAGCCCCGGGACTAGCGGTCTCGGGGAGCTGTTTTTT. It translates to CAISPGTSGLGELFF.

This clone was recorded once. The V call is TRBV14, the J call TRBJ2-1, with 9 bases matching TRBD2. V trimming: 4 bases; J trimming: 2 bases; junction bases outside the gene matches: 12. Germline V lookup: CDR1 SGHDN, CDR2 FVKESK. The CDR3 loop spans 18 amino acids. In DNA, the CDR3 is TGTGCCAGCAGCCCCCCGGGGCGGGGGGGCCTAACCTACAATGAGCAGTTCTTC. Translating it yields CASSPPGRGGLTYNEQFF. The variable domain in full, completed from reference TRBV14 and TRBJ2-1, reads EAGVTQFPSHSVIEKGQTVTLRCDPISGHDNLYWYRRVMGKEIKFLLHFVKESKQDESGMPNNRFLAERTGGTYSTLKVQPAELEDSGVYFCASSPPGRGGLTYNEQFFGPGTRLTVL.

The chain combines TRBV12-3 or TRBV12-4 with TRBJ2-3; D gene uncertain. This CDR3 spans 13 amino acids. V lost 1 base, J lost 2 bases, and 4 bases lay in between. CDR3 sequence reads: CASSLGNTDTQYF. CDR3 DNA sequence: TGTGCCAGCAGTTTAGGGAACACAGATACGCAGTATTTT.

The CDR3: CASSRDRGSDEQFF. CDR3 nucleotide sequence: TGTGCCAGCAGCCGGGACAGGGGATCGGATGAGCAGTTCTTC. The chain uses TRBV9 and TRBJ2-1, with 10 bases matching TRBD1. The V and J ends lost 4 bases and 8 bases, in that order; junction bases with no gene match: 6. Per germline, CDR1 SGDLS and CDR2 YYNGEE. CDR3 length equals 14 residues.

This sequence joins TRBV7-9 and TRBJ2-6; D gene ambiguous. Between the trimmed V and J ends, which lost 5 bases and 1 base, there was a span of 21 bases. The germline V gene has CDR1 SEHNR and CDR2 FQNEAQ (reference sequence). CDR3 size: 19 residues. CDR3 sequence reads: CASSALAPGDESGANVLTF. In nucleotides, the CDR3 is TGTGCCAGCAGCGCTCTCGCGCCAGGAGATGAATCTGGGGCCAACGTCCTGACTTTC.